The 6 T cell receptor beta chains below come from one sample, sequenced in a study of blood T cell repertoires in COVID-19. Sequenced by immunoSEQ multiplex PCR; TCRdb stores in-frame clones only, minus some. The sample has approximately 170,000 clones, roughly four fifths seen once; the top ten hold approximately 11%. The sequenced sample was peripheral blood. The source of these receptors is a human donor in a cohort sampled during active COVID-19.

CDR3 loop: CASSLTGGAVPRNTQYF. CDR3 DNA: TGTGCCAGCAGCTTAACCGGGGGGGCGGTCCCTCGGAATACGCAGTATTTT. V gene TRBV7-6 combines with J gene TRBJ2-3, with TRBD2 identical over 8 bases. Germline-derived CDR1 and CDR2 are SGHVS and FNYEAQ. The CDR3 is 17 amino acids. V was pared by 2 bases and J by 7 bases, with 14 bases of the junction left unmatched. The full variable domain, in which reference TRBV7-6 and TRBJ2-3 provide the parts outside the CDR3, is GAGVSQSPRYKVTKRGQDVALRCDPISGHVSLYWYRQALGQGPEFLTYFNYEAQQDKSGLPNDRFSAERPEGSISTLTIQRTEQRDSAMYRCASSLTGGAVPRNTQYFGPGTRLTVL.

The chain joins TRBV4-3 to TRBJ2-1, with 10 bases identical to TRBD1. The J segment lost 7 bases and the V segment lost 2 bases, leaving 2 bases of the junction unmatched. Germline V lookup: CDR1 LGHNA, CDR2 YSLEER. The CDR3 runs 14 residues. Written as DNA, the CDR3 is TGCGCCAGCAGCCAAAGGACAGGGGGGAATGAGCAGTTCTTC. It encodes CASSQRTGGNEQFF.

This chain links TRBV6-5 with TRBJ1-2; no reliable D call. With 0 bases removed from V and 1 base from J, the gap between germline ends came to 6 bases. In germline, CDR1 is MNHEY, CDR2 SVGAGI. The CDR3 runs to 14 residues. CDR3 region: CASSYSGDNYGYTF. In DNA, the CDR3 is TGTGCCAGCAGTTACTCGGGCGATAACTATGGCTACACCTTC.

This clone was counted many times. Other DNA sequences in this specimen translate into the identical CDR3. This chain links TRBV7-9 with TRBJ2-7; D unclear. This CDR3 spans 11 amino acids. The V end lost 5 bases, the J end lost 3 bases, and 5 bases lay between the germline ends. Looked up from germline, CDR1 is SEHNR and CDR2 is FQNEAQ (reference sequence). This CDR3 is CASSTYYEQYF. The CDR3 nucleotides read TGTGCCAGCAGCACCTACTACGAGCAGTACTTC.

The chain recombines TRBV6-5 with TRBJ2-1, with unresolved D. With 4 bases removed from V and 4 bases from J, the gap between germline ends came to 11 bases. The CDR3 runs 14 residues. The germline gives CDR1 MNHEY, CDR2 SVGAGI. The CDR3 DNA is TGTGCCAGCAGTTCCTCCCCTCTTTACAATGAGCAGTTCTTC. Its translation is CASSSSPLYNEQFF.

The chain combines TRBV7-2 with TRBJ2-2, with a tentative D call TRBD1 (5 bases). Germline CDR1 reads SGHTA; CDR2 reads FQGNSA. V dropped 5 bases and J dropped 2 bases, with 9 bases sitting between them. CDR3 length equals 14 residues. The CDR3: CASSPGQNTGELFF. The CDR3 region has the DNA TGTGCCAGCAGCCCCGGACAAAACACCGGGGAGCTGTTTTTT.